These 4 T cell receptor beta chains share one sample of origin, sequenced in a study of blood T cell repertoires in COVID-19. Sequencing was performed with immunoSEQ multiplex PCR; in TCRdb, only in-frame clones are kept and a portion is missing. The sample lists some 130,000 clones, 84% occurring once. The sequencing input was PBMCs or T cells enriched from blood (not recorded which). All receptors come from a man aged 35 to 55 with acute COVID-19.

The chain links TRBV10-3 to TRBJ2-3; D unresolved. The CDR3 consists of 13 residues. In germline, CDR1 is ENHRY, CDR2 SYGVKD. V shed 4 bases and J shed 1 base, with 6 bases lying between them. As DNA, the CDR3 is TGTGCCATCAGTGGGTTAGGCACAGATACGCAGTATTTT. Its translation is CAISGLGTDTQYF.

Only one count was recorded for this clone. Written as DNA, the CDR3 is TGTGCCAGTAACCTAGGAGTTAGCACAGATACGCAGTATTTT. Encoded protein: CASNLGVSTDTQYF. This chain uses TRBV19 with TRBJ2-3; D remains unclear. The V end lost 7 bases, the J end lost 0 bases, and 11 bases lay between the germline ends. The CDR3 has 14 residues. Germline V lookup: CDR1 LNHDA, CDR2 SQIVND (reference sequence).

The J gene is TRBJ2-1, the V gene TRBV6-6, with 13 positions matching TRBD2. Germline CDR1 reads MNHNY; CDR2 reads SVGAGI (reference sequence). Unmatched junction bases numbered 14, after V lost 5 bases and J lost 10 bases. CDR3 size: 17 residues. The CDR3 DNA is TGTGCCAGCAGTGGATCCGCAGGACTAGCGGGAGATCACGAGCAGTTCTTC. The encoded protein is CASSGSAGLAGDHEQFF.

This clone was seen a single time. The chain combines TRBV7-2 with TRBJ2-1, with D possibly matching TRBD2 (6 bases). Between the trimmed V and J ends, which lost 3 bases and 5 bases, there was a span of 11 bases. CDR1 is SGHTA, CDR2 FQGNSA, per germline. The CDR3 is made up of 14 amino acids. The chain's CDR3 is CASSLGLEDNEQFF. DNA for the CDR3: TGTGCCAGCAGCTTGGGACTTGAAGACAATGAGCAGTTCTTC.